This paragraph covers one TCR beta chain sequence. Antigen specificity is unknown. These data originate in a study of shared clonotypes between healthy human individuals. Across the whole study: A couple of women and a few men aged 18 to 49 made up the donors.

Naive CD8 cells were CD45RO-negative, positively selected for CCR7, excluding terminally differentiated effector memory CD45RA+ cells. There were no recent acute infections or vaccinations among the donors, who were healthy HIV-negative adults. The ends were cut back, 5 bases at V and 6 bases at J, with 21 bases in the middle. This CDR3 region has 16 residues. Looked up from germline, CDR1 is SGHAT and CDR2 is FQNNGV. The data were produced by immunoSEQ multiplex PCR, yet TCRdb's version contains in-frame clones alone and is incomplete. The sample yields approximately 810,000 clones, 80% to 95% seen once. Broader study findings: Clonotypes not shared had lower generation probabilities than those common to all four donors.

The receptor was derived from a man under 40 in good health. The sequenced material came from naive CD8+ T cells sorted from blood. The genes are TRBV11-2 and TRBJ2-3; D is perhaps TRBD2 (5 bases). CDR3 protein: CASSPPPLGAVDTQYF. DNA of the CDR3: TGTGCCAGCAGCCCCCCCCCACTCGGAGCGGTCGATACGCAGTATTTT. The whole variable domain, remainder taken from reference TRBV11-2 and TRBJ2-3, is EAGVAQSPRYKIIEKRQSVAFWCNPISGHATLYWYQQILGQGPKLLIQFQNNGVVDDSQLPKDRFSAERLKGVDSTLKIQPAKLEDSAVYLCASSPPPLGAVDTQYFGPGTRLTVL.